Presented here are 27 T cell receptor beta chains from one specimen sequenced in a study of T cells in Graves' hyperthyroidism and ophthalmopathy. The source material, RNA transcripts, was used to amplify TCR beta CDR3 regions. In the first-round RT-PCR of the TCR CDR3, the HTBI primer set was used. TCRdb independently ran MiXCR on the multiplex PCR reads; one entry per CDR3 protein. This repertoire shows roughly 300,000 distinct CDR3 sequences, 14% found once; its top ten account for under 30%. The sample taken for sequencing was blood. The receptors shown here come from a woman in her twenties or thirties with Graves' hyperthyroidism.

This clonotype was counted at least ten times. This chain links TRBV11-2 with TRBJ2-3; TRBD2 aligns across 8 bases. CDR3 length equals 14 residues. The ends lost 5 bases at V and 7 bases at J; junction bases unmatched: 8. Germline values: CDR1 SGHAT, CDR2 FQNNGV. CDR3 amino acids: CASSPIAGSNTQYF. CDR3 coding DNA: TGTGCCAGCAGCCCGATAGCGGGATCGAATACGCAGTATTTT.

Concerning this clonotype itself: A read error may explain this, as a much larger clone is one base away. J is TRBJ2-3 and V is TRBV9, with TRBD2 matching over 10 bases. The CDR3 loop spans 15 amino acids. Germline V gene sequence: CDR1 SGDLS, CDR2 YYNGEE. The CDR3 DNA reads as TGTGTCAGCAGCCCTCGGACTAGCGGAACAGATACGCAGTATTTT. Its protein is CVSSPRTSGTDTQYF.

The gene calls are TRBV25-1 and TRBJ2-5; D gene uncertain. This CDR3 has 10 amino acids. The ends were cut back, 4 bases at V and 14 bases at J, with 11 bases in the middle. Germline V lookup: CDR1 MGHDK, CDR2 SYGVNS. The CDR3 region has the DNA TGTGCCAGCAGTGGTCCCCCCCTTTACTTC. Its translation: CASSGPPLYF.

In its sample, this clonotype was seen many times. The chain recombines TRBV27 with TRBJ2-7; D may be TRBD1 or TRBD2 (6 bases each). CDR1 and CDR2 from the germline V gene are MNHEY and SMNVEV (reference sequence). The CDR3 sequence is 14 residues long. Between the trimmed V and J ends, which lost 3 bases and 5 bases, there was a span of 14 bases. The CDR3 loop reads CASSFWGAGNEQYF. The CDR3 DNA sequence: TGTGCCAGCAGTTTCTGGGGGGCCGGAAACGAGCAGTACTTC.

This chain uses TRBV24-1 with TRBJ2-3; D ambiguous. The CDR3 has 16 residues. Trimming cost V 0 bases and J 1 base, with 10 bases left between them. CDR1 is KGHDR, CDR2 SFDVKD, per germline. The CDR3 DNA follows: TGTGCCACCAGTGATTTGCGTCTCGGACGCACAGATACGCAGTATTTT. Amino acid sequence: CATSDLRLGRTDTQYF.

This clonotype was seen a few times. The CDR3 DNA is TGTGCCAGTAGTACCGGGACAGGGGGCTTGGACGAGCAGTACTTC. Translated, it gives CASSTGTGGLDEQYF. The chain couples TRBV19 to TRBJ2-7, with 12 bases identical to TRBD1. Losses at the gene ends were 4 bases for V and 5 bases for J; bases not matched to a gene: 6. CDR3 length: 15 residues. From germline, CDR1 is LNHDA and CDR2 SQIVND (reference sequence).

The table lists this clonotype with many counts. The chain combines TRBV20-1 with TRBJ2-1, with D possibly being TRBD2 (6 bases). V was pared by 4 bases and J by 5 bases, with 12 bases between. Germline lookup yields CDR1 DFQATT and CDR2 SNEGSKA (reference sequence). This CDR3 has 13 amino acids. The CDR3 sequence: CSANFLANNEQFF. The CDR3 nucleotides read TGCAGTGCTAACTTTCTAGCGAACAATGAGCAGTTCTTC.

This clonotype was picked up many times. The chain carries TRBV6-1 and TRBJ2-3; TRBD1 is a possible D gene (5 bases). Germline V gives CDR1 MNHNS, CDR2 SASEGT. Between the trimmed V and J ends, which lost 5 bases and 2 bases, there was a span of 11 bases. The CDR3 loop spans 14 amino acids. The CDR3 DNA reads as TGTGCCAGCAGTCTGGACATCGTCACAGATACGCAGTATTTT. This codes for CASSLDIVTDTQYF.

In its sample, this clonotype was seen many times. This chain connects TRBV7-8 to TRBJ2-3, with unresolved D. Germline V CDR1 and CDR2: SGHVS, FQNEAQ. V was clipped by 4 bases and J by 2 bases, with 13 bases between them. The CDR3 length is 15 residues. CDR3 in DNA: TGTGCCAGCAGCTCTCGTCACTCCCCCACAGATACGCAGTATTTT. As protein: CASSSRHSPTDTQYF.

The chain is built from TRBV6-2 or TRBV6-3 and TRBJ2-7; possible D gene TRBD2, 5 bases. The CDR3 is made up of 17 amino acids. V lost 5 bases to trimming and J lost 1 base, with 21 bases between them. CDR1 and CDR2 (germline): MNHEY, SVGEGT. CDR3 nucleotide sequence: TGTGCCAGCAGTCAAGGGCCTAGCTCCCTATTTTCCTACGAGCAGTACTTC. Its protein product is CASSQGPSSLFSYEQYF.

This clonotype was seen many times. The chain is built from TRBV2 and TRBJ2-1; D is perhaps TRBD2 (6 bases). V was clipped by 6 bases and J by 0 bases, with 9 bases between them. Per the germline V gene, CDR1 is SNHLY and CDR2 is FYNNEI. The CDR3 runs 14 residues. The CDR3 coding sequence is TGTGCCAGCAGCCAGACTAGCTCCTACAATGAGCAGTTCTTC. It specifies CASSQTSSYNEQFF.

Only a few counts were recorded for this clonotype. The V and J genes are TRBV29-1 and TRBJ2-7, with 9 nucleotides matching TRBD1. V trimming: 7 bases; J trimming: 0 bases; junction bases outside the gene matches: 4. The CDR3 covers 13 residues. CDR1 and CDR2 (germline): SQVTM, ANQGSEA. CDR3 amino acids: CSGRDRDSYEQYF. The CDR3 coding sequence is TGCAGCGGAAGGGACAGGGACTCCTACGAGCAGTACTTC.

The chain joins TRBV3-1 to TRBJ2-5; D assignment may be TRBD1 or TRBD2 (5 bases each). V dropped 3 bases and J dropped 4 bases, with 9 bases sitting between them. Germline CDR1 is LGHDT and CDR2 is YNNKEL (reference sequence). The CDR3 is 13 amino acids. CDR3 sequence: CASSHGTSETQYF. The CDR3 DNA is TGTGCCAGCAGCCACGGGACGTCAGAGACCCAGTACTTC.

This chain links TRBV6-1 with TRBJ1-6; D is unresolved. This CDR3 region has 11 residues. Looked up from germline, CDR1 is MNHNS and CDR2 is SASEGT. Trimming stripped 6 bases from V and 10 bases from J, with 7 bases between. The chain's CDR3 is CASSTDSPLHF. The CDR3 nucleotides are TGTGCCAGCAGCACAGACTCACCCCTCCACTTT.

The sample holds many counts of this clonotype. The chain has TRBV27 and TRBJ2-1, with 10 bases that match TRBD1. CDR1 is MNHEY, CDR2 SMNVEV, per germline (reference sequence). The CDR3 is made up of 16 amino acids. J gave up 8 bases and V 4 bases, and 11 bases lay outside the gene matches. The CDR3 loop reads CASSSRQGARSDEQFF. Written as DNA, the CDR3 is TGTGCCAGCAGTTCGCGACAGGGGGCGAGGTCTGATGAGCAGTTCTTC.

This clonotype was seen only a few times. The J gene is TRBJ2-5, the V gene TRBV6-1; possibly TRBD1 for D (6 bases). This CDR3 region has 12 residues. The V end was cut by 8 bases, the J end by 9 bases, with 16 bases between. Germline CDR1 reads MNHNS; CDR2 reads SASEGT. The chain's CDR3 is CASRRDNGAQYF. The CDR3 nucleotides read TGTGCCAGCCGTCGGGACAACGGGGCCCAGTACTTC.

This clonotype came up many times. This CDR3 reads CASSDVGNEKLFF. CDR3 sequence (DNA): TGTGCCAGCAGTGATGTAGGGAATGAAAAACTGTTTTTT. The J gene is TRBJ1-4, the V gene TRBV2; D is unclear. This CDR3 comprises 13 residues. Germline CDR1 SNHLY, CDR2 FYNNEI. Trimming shortened V by 3 bases and J by 5 bases, and 7 bases separated the two germline ends.

This clonotype has a handful of counts. The rearrangement uses TRBV27 and TRBJ2-2; D is unresolved. The CDR3 is made up of 11 amino acids. V was pared by 8 bases and J by 6 bases, with 7 bases between. From germline, CDR1 is MNHEY and CDR2 SMNVEV (reference sequence). The CDR3 sequence: CASGFPGELFF. CDR3 nucleotides: TGTGCCAGCGGATTCCCCGGGGAGCTGTTTTTT.

This clonotype showed up many times. The V gene is TRBV14, the J gene TRBJ2-7; 9 nucleotides agree with TRBD1. The CDR3 contains 13 residues. Unmatched junction bases numbered 8, after V lost 5 bases and J lost 9 bases. The germline CDR1 and CDR2 sequences are SGHDN and FVKESK. The CDR3 is CASSWGQGAWQYF. Here the CDR3 DNA reads TGTGCCAGCAGCTGGGGACAGGGAGCGTGGCAGTACTTC.

The chain links TRBV4-1 to TRBJ1-3; no reliable D call. Germline lookup yields CDR1 MGHRA and CDR2 YSYEKL. Trimming removed 2 bases from V and 4 bases from J, with 9 bases in between. This CDR3 region has 14 residues. CDR3 sequence: CASSQLPWGNTIYF. CDR3 nucleotides: TGCGCCAGCAGCCAACTTCCATGGGGAAACACCATATATTTT.

The table lists this clonotype with a few counts. The chain has TRBV30 and TRBJ1-4; a possible D gene is TRBD1 (6 bases). CDR1 and CDR2 from the germline V gene are GTSNPN and SVGIG (reference sequence). The CDR3 is 12 amino acids. V lost 3 bases and J 8 bases, leaving 10 bases between the germline ends. The CDR3 DNA reads TGTGCCTGGAGCCGGGACACCGAAAAACTGTTTTTT. Translated: CAWSRDTEKLFF.

This clonotype occurred a few times. This rearrangement joins TRBV13 to TRBJ2-2; 7 bases are a match to TRBD1. Germline loops: CDR1 PRHDT, CDR2 FYEKMQ (reference sequence). V shed 7 bases and J 4 bases; nucleotides not matched to a gene: 6. The CDR3 contains 14 residues. Here the CDR3 reads CASTKQGSTGELFF. CDR3 bases: TGTGCCAGCACGAAACAGGGGTCCACCGGGGAGCTGTTTTTT.

Regarding this clonotype: A much more abundant neighbour one base away suggests this may be a read error. The rearrangement uses TRBV28 and TRBJ2-7; D is unresolved. The CDR3 consists of 14 residues. Trimming took off 7 bases at V and 3 bases at J, with 16 bases between the two ends. Germline assignment: CDR1 MDHEN and CDR2 SYDVKM. CDR3 protein: CASTPPEQRYEQYF. The CDR3 DNA reads TGTGCCAGCACCCCACCAGAGCAACGCTACGAGCAGTACTTC.

Many counts were recorded for this clonotype. The CDR3, as DNA: TGTGCCAGCAGTTATTCTAACACAGATACGCAGTATTTT. It specifies CASSYSNTDTQYF. This chain connects TRBV6-1 to TRBJ2-3; D not certain. Trimming stripped 5 bases from V and 2 bases from J, with 8 bases between. Germline V gene lookup returns CDR1 MNHNS and CDR2 SASEGT. The CDR3 is made up of 13 amino acids.

The chain has TRBV29-1 and TRBJ2-3; the D is unclear. The germline CDR1 and CDR2 sequences are SQVTM and ANQGSEA. This CDR3 has 14 amino acids. V was pared by 4 bases and J by 0 bases, with 11 bases between. The CDR3, as DNA: TGCAGCGTTGTTCCAGCCTCTAGCACAGATACGCAGTATTTT. Translating gives CSVVPASSTDTQYF.

The V and J genes are TRBV28 and TRBJ1-3; perhaps TRBD1 as D (6 bases). The V end was cut by 6 bases, the J end by 0 bases, with 12 bases between. CDR3 length equals 15 residues. Germline-derived CDR1 and CDR2 are MDHEN and SYDVKM. As DNA, the CDR3 is TGTGCCAGCAGAGGGGGGGGATTCTCTGGAAACACCATATATTTT. Translated: CASRGGGFSGNTIYF.

This clonotype was picked up many times. The V call is TRBV7-2, the J call TRBJ2-1; 15 nucleotides agree with TRBD2. Trimming removed 1 base from V and 7 bases from J; junction bases left unmatched: 14. The CDR3 is 20 residues long. Germline lookup yields CDR1 SGHTA and CDR2 FQGNSA. The CDR3 coding sequence is TGTGCCAGCAGCTTAGAACCAGGACTAGCGGGAGGGCCGAGAAAAAATGAGCAGTTCTTC. It is translated as CASSLEPGLAGGPRKNEQFF.